The 22 T cell receptor beta chains in this list originate from one sample, sequenced in a study of blood T cell repertoires in COVID-19. TCRdb's table, derived via immunoSEQ multiplex PCR, lists solely in-frame clones and lacks some. This table holds 240,000 or so clones, roughly 76% found once. Sequences were obtained from peripheral blood. All receptors come from an elderly woman with COVID-19, enrolled during active disease.

This clone was seen just once. This chain uses TRBV20-1 with TRBJ2-5; D perhaps matches TRBD2 (5 bases). This CDR3 is built from 11 residues. Germline V gives CDR1 DFQATT, CDR2 SNEGSKA (reference sequence). In DNA form, the CDR3 reads TGCAGCGCAGGAGCGGAGGAGACCCAGTACTTC. It codes for CSAGAEETQYF.

The chain carries TRBV6-5 and TRBJ2-5; D gene unclear. The CDR3 has 13 residues. Trimming pared 7 bases from V and 9 bases from J, leaving 18 bases between. Germline V lookup: CDR1 MNHEY, CDR2 SVGAGI. The CDR3 loop is CASTQTPAGAQYF. Here the CDR3 DNA reads TGTGCCAGCACCCAGACCCCCGCTGGAGCCCAGTACTTC.

The gene calls are TRBV2 and TRBJ2-1; a possible D gene is TRBD2 (6 bases). Germline CDR1 SNHLY, CDR2 FYNNEI. Deletions cut 6 bases from V and 3 bases from J, with 18 bases between. This CDR3 has 16 amino acids. This CDR3 is CASSFPLGGNYNEQFF. The DNA for the CDR3 is TGTGCCAGCAGCTTTCCCTTGGGGGGAAACTACAATGAGCAGTTCTTC.

The V call is TRBV4-2, the J call TRBJ2-7; perhaps TRBD2 as D (6 bases). Germline V lookup: CDR1 LGHNA, CDR2 YNFKEQ. V was trimmed by 1 base and J by 4 bases, leaving 14 bases between them. This CDR3 spans 15 amino acids. As DNA, the CDR3 is TGTGCCAGCAGCCAAGGTCCGGGACTCACTTACGAGCAGTACTTC. As protein: CASSQGPGLTYEQYF.

The rearrangement links TRBV2 to TRBJ2-7; D is perhaps TRBD2 (6 bases). V was pared by 6 bases and J by 3 bases, with 9 bases between. The CDR3 length is 12 residues. In germline, CDR1 is SNHLY, CDR2 FYNNEI. In DNA, the CDR3 is TGTGCCAGCAGGGAGGGTATCTACGAGCAGTACTTC. Translation gives CASREGIYEQYF.

The gene calls are TRBV7-9 and TRBJ1-1; 7 bases are shared with TRBD1. CDR3 length: 13 amino acids. Germline V gene data show CDR1 as SEHNR and CDR2 as FQNEAQ (reference sequence). V lost 3 bases to trimming and J lost 6 bases; unmatched junction nucleotides: 4. Written as DNA, the CDR3 is TGTGCCAGCAGCTTTCGAGGACAGGCTGAAGCTTTCTTT. Amino acid sequence: CASSFRGQAEAFF.

The chain uses TRBV5-1 and TRBJ1-6; 8 positions match TRBD1. The CDR3 runs to 17 residues. Germline loops: CDR1 SGHRS, CDR2 YFSETQ. Unmatched junction bases numbered 8, after V lost 0 bases and J lost 6 bases. This chain's CDR3 is CASSLGQTGDFNSPLHF. The DNA of the CDR3 is TGCGCCAGCAGCTTGGGACAGACAGGGGACTTTAATTCACCCCTCCACTTT.

The V and J genes are TRBV10-3 and TRBJ2-3; 9 bases line up with TRBD1. V lost 6 bases to trimming and J lost 4 bases; unmatched junction nucleotides: 5. Germline V gene sequence: CDR1 ENHRY, CDR2 SYGVKD. The length of the CDR3 is 14 residues. In DNA form, the CDR3 reads TGTGCCATCAGCCGGACAGGGGAGGCAGATACGCAGTATTTT. Its protein product is CAISRTGEADTQYF.

The genes are TRBV9 and TRBJ2-3; D call uncertain. Germline V lookup: CDR1 SGDLS, CDR2 YYNGEE. V was pared by 0 bases and J by 4 bases, with 15 bases between. This CDR3 contains 16 residues. CDR3 nucleotides: TGTGCCAGCAGCGTAGCAGGCAGGAATCGCCCAGATACGCAGTATTTT. This codes for CASSVAGRNRPDTQYF.

The CDR3 sequence is CSASLRVSYNEQFF. The CDR3 region has the DNA TGCAGTGCTAGTCTCCGGGTCAGCTACAATGAGCAGTTCTTC. This chain joins TRBV20-1 and TRBJ2-1, with no clear D. The CDR3 sequence is 14 residues long. Trimming left V 3 bases short and J 3 bases short, with 12 bases between. CDR1 is DFQATT and CDR2 is SNEGSKA in the germline V gene (reference sequence).

The gene calls are TRBV12-5 and TRBJ2-7; 7 positions agree with TRBD1. Unmatched junction bases numbered 2, after V lost 1 base and J lost 2 bases. CDR3 length: 14 amino acids. Germline V gene sequence: CDR1 LGHNT, CDR2 FRNRAP. For the CDR3, the DNA is TGTGCTAGTGGTTTGGCAGGGACAGCCTACGAGCAGTACTTC. This sequence encodes CASGLAGTAYEQYF.

This clone has only one observation. The J gene is TRBJ2-3, the V gene TRBV5-1, with 13 positions matching TRBD2. Germline V gene sequence: CDR1 SGHRS, CDR2 YFSETQ. V lost 0 bases and J lost 1; bases outside the gene matches: 8. The CDR3 has 19 amino acids. The DNA for the CDR3 is TGCGCCAGCAGCTTGGTAATCCTTGGACTAGCGGGAGGCACAGATACGCAGTATTTT. Amino acids: CASSLVILGLAGGTDTQYF.

The rearrangement joins TRBV7-2 to TRBJ2-3, with 10 nucleotides matching TRBD2. With V trimmed by 5 bases and J by 6 bases, 5 bases remained unmatched. Germline assignment: CDR1 SGHTA and CDR2 FQGNSA. The CDR3 length is 14 residues. The CDR3 DNA is TGTGCCAGCAGCGCAACTAGCGGGATCGATACGCAGTATTTT. Residues: CASSATSGIDTQYF.

The chain couples TRBV5-4 to TRBJ1-3; D might be TRBD1 (6 bases). V dropped 0 bases and J dropped 4 bases, with 11 bases sitting between them. CDR1 and CDR2 (germline): SGHNT, YYREEE (reference sequence). The CDR3 runs to 15 residues. The CDR3: CASSLASQGGNTIYF. Written as DNA, the CDR3 is TGTGCCAGCAGCTTGGCCTCACAGGGAGGAAACACCATATATTTT. Full variable domain (outside the CDR3, taken from reference TRBV5-4 and TRBJ1-3): ETGVTQSPTHLIKTRGQQVTLRCSSQSGHNTVSWYQQALGQGPQFIFQYYREEENGRGNFPPRFSGLQFPNYSSELNVNALELDDSALYLCASSLASQGGNTIYFGEGSWLTVV.

This clone was counted only a few times. The chain links TRBV30 to TRBJ1-2; weak D call: TRBD1 (5 bases). Trimming removed 4 bases from V and 0 bases from J, with 15 bases in between. CDR3 length equals 15 residues. Looked up from germline, CDR1 is GTSNPN and CDR2 is SVGIG (reference sequence). The CDR3 region has the DNA TGTGCCTGGACCCGAGGGGAGGGCACTAACTATGGCTACACCTTC. Translating gives CAWTRGEGTNYGYTF.

The chain links TRBV4-1 to TRBJ2-7, with 8 bases matching TRBD1. This CDR3 contains 14 residues. Germline assignment: CDR1 MGHRA and CDR2 YSYEKL. The junction had 5 bases not matched to a gene; V was cut back by 4 bases and J by 3 bases. CDR3 region: CASSPRDRSYEQYF. As DNA, the CDR3 is TGCGCCAGCAGCCCCCGGGACAGGAGCTACGAGCAGTACTTC.

CDR3 DNA: TGTGCCAGCAGCTCGGGGGGAGGAAGCACAGATACGCAGTATTTT. Its translation is CASSSGGGSTDTQYF. The chain has TRBV7-2 and TRBJ2-3; 7 bases match TRBD2. The junction had 4 bases not matched to a gene; V was cut back by 4 bases and J by 0 bases. CDR1 SGHTA and CDR2 FQGNSA come from the germline V gene. CDR3 length: 15 amino acids.

This clone was seen a single time. The J gene is TRBJ2-2, the V gene TRBV7-2, with a possible D match to TRBD1 (6 bases). Per germline, CDR1 SGHTA and CDR2 FQGNSA. The CDR3 length is 17 residues. Deletions cut 1 base from V and 3 bases from J, with 15 bases between. The CDR3: CASSLEWGLGYTGELFF. The CDR3 coding sequence is TGTGCCAGCAGCTTAGAATGGGGGCTAGGATACACCGGGGAGCTGTTTTTT.

The chain has TRBV6-5 and TRBJ2-5; possible D gene TRBD2, 6 bases. The CDR3 has 13 residues. Trimming took 5 bases from V and 2 from J, leaving 9 bases between them. The germline gives CDR1 MNHEY, CDR2 SVGAGI. The CDR3 DNA sequence: TGTGCCAGCAGTATTAGCGGACAAGAGACCCAGTACTTC. Its protein is CASSISGQETQYF.

The rearrangement links TRBV11-3 to TRBJ2-1, with 7 nucleotides matching TRBD1. The CDR3 is 16 residues long. The germline V gene encodes CDR1 SGHNT and CDR2 YENEEA. V dropped 1 base and J dropped 5; count of bases not matched to a gene: 8. CDR3 in DNA: TGTGCCAGCAGCTTAGGTCCTCGGGACAGAAACAATGAGCAGTTCTTC. Translating it yields CASSLGPRDRNNEQFF.

The CDR3 region has the DNA TGTGCTAGTGCACACTCTGGGGCCAACGTCCTGACTTTC. Protein: CASAHSGANVLTF. The chain carries TRBV12-5 and TRBJ2-6; D remains ambiguous. The CDR3 contains 13 residues. The germline V gene has CDR1 LGHNT and CDR2 FRNRAP. Trimming left V 7 bases short and J 0 bases short, with 4 bases between.

The genes are TRBV5-1 and TRBJ2-5; TRBD2 matches at 13 bases. With 3 bases clipped from V and 5 bases from J, the junction kept 4 bases outside the gene matches. The germline CDR1 and CDR2 sequences are SGHRS and YFSETQ. The CDR3 totals 15 residues. DNA of the CDR3: TGCGCCAGCAGCTGGACTAGCGGGAGCGGCGAGACCCAGTACTTC. Its protein is CASSWTSGSGETQYF.